This entry is about one T cell receptor (beta chain). Its cognate antigen is unknown. This entry is derived from a study of graft-versus-host responses after intestinal transplantation. The wider study: Transplants given to recipients were multivisceral, liver-intestinal, or isolated intestinal.

This CDR3 has 16 residues. Germline CDR1 is MGHRA and CDR2 is YSYEKL. Trimming took 1 base from V and 5 from J, leaving 17 bases between them. The data were produced by immunoSEQ multiplex PCR, yet TCRdb's version contains in-frame clones alone and is incomplete. The sample includes approximately 90,000 clones, about 88% of them seen just once. The rearrangement joins TRBV4-1 to TRBJ2-5, with a weak D call TRBD2 (6 bases). This specimen was unstimulated CD4+ T cells sorted from spleen or lymph node cells, taken before transplant. The TCR comes from a human donor who was the organ donor for an intestinal transplant. The CDR3 DNA reads as TGCGCCAGCAGCCAAGGTCGAGCGGGTATTTCTGAGACCCAGTACTTC. It yields the protein CASSQGRAGISETQYF.